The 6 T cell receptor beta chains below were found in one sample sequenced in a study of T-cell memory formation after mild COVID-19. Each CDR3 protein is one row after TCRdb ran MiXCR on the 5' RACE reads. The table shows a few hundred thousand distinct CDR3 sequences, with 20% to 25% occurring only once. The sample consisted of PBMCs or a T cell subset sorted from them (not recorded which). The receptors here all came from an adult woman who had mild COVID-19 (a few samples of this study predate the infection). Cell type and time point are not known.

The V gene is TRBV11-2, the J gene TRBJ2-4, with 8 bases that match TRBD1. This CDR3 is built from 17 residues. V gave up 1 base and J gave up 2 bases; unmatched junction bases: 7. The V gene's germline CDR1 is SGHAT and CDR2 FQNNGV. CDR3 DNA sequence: TGTGCCAGCAGCTTAGCCGGGACAGGAGTTCCCAAAAACATTCAGTACTTC. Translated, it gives CASSLAGTGVPKNIQYF.

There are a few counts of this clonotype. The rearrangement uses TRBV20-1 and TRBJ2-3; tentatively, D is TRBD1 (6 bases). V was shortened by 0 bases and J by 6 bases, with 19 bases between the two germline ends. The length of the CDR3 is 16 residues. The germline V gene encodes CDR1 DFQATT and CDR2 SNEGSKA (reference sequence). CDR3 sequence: CSARDSNRVVEDTQYF. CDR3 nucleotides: TGCAGTGCTAGAGATTCTAACAGGGTAGTAGAGGATACGCAGTATTTT.

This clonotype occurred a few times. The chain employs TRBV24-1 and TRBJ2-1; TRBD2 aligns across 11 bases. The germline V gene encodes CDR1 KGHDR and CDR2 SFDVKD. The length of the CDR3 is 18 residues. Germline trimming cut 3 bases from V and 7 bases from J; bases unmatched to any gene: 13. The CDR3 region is CATSDGYRLAGKGNEQFF. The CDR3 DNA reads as TGTGCCACCAGTGATGGGTACAGACTAGCGGGAAAAGGTAATGAGCAGTTCTTC.

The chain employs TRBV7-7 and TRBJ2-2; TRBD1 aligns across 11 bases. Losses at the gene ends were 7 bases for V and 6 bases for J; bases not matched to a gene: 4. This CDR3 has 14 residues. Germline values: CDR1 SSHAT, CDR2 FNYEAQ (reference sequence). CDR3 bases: TGTGCCAGCACGGGACAGGGGGTTGCCGGGGAGCTGTTTTTT. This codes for CASTGQGVAGELFF. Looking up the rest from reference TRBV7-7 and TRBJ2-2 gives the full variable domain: GAGVSQSPRYKVTKRGQDVTLRCDPISSHATLYWYQQALGQGPEFLTYFNYEAQPDKSGLPSDRFSAERPEGSISTLTIQRTEQRDSAMYRCASTGQGVAGELFFGEGSRLTVL.

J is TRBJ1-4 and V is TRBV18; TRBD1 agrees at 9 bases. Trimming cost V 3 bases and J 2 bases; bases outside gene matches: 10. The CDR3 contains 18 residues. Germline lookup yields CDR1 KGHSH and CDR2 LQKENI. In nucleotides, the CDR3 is TGTGCCAGCTCACCGGCGACAGGGGGATTGCGGACTAATGAAAAACTGTTTTTT. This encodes CASSPATGGLRTNEKLFF.

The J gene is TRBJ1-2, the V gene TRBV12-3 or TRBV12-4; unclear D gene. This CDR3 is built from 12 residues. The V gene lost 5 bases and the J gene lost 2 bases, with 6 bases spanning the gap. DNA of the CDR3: TGTGCCAGCAGTACAGAAAACTATGGCTACACCTTC. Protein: CASSTENYGYTF.